These 27 T cell receptor beta chains came from one sample sequenced in a study of CD8+CD57+ T cells in acquired aplastic anemia. Sequencing involved patients with CD8+CD57+ cell expansion previously shown by flow cytometry. Profiles of TCR beta VDJ and CDR3 were generated from a genomic DNA template. TCRdb independently ran MiXCR on the reads; one entry per CDR3 protein. The repertoire consists of about 240,000 distinct CDR3 sequences, with 40% to 50% occurring once and the leading ten covering 6.5% to 8%. The source material was sorted CD4+, CD8+, or CD8+CD57+ T cells (not recorded which) from PBMCs. These receptors were collected from a human donor with aplastic anemia.

This clonotype was seen ten or more times. J is TRBJ2-3 and V is TRBV5-8; D gene uncertain. The germline CDR1 and CDR2 sequences are SGHTS and YDEGEE. The CDR3 has 16 amino acids. Trimming shortened V by 0 bases and J by 0 bases, and 11 bases separated the two germline ends. For the CDR3, the DNA is TGTGCCAGCAGCTTGGCTGGTACTCCTAGCACAGATACGCAGTATTTT. It is translated as CASSLAGTPSTDTQYF.

On this clonotype itself: A much larger clonotype is one base distant, so this may be a read error. The final CDR3 position lacks the conserved phenylalanine or tryptophan, pointing to a likely read error. The V call is TRBV27, the J call TRBJ2-7, with D possibly being TRBD2 (6 bases). Germline V gives CDR1 MNHEY, CDR2 SMNVEV (reference sequence). V lost 6 bases to trimming and J lost 6 bases, with 12 bases between them. CDR3 length: 12 amino acids. The chain's CDR3 is CASSPQGGEQYL. CDR3 in DNA: TGTGCCAGCAGCCCTCAGGGAGGCGAGCAGTACCTC.

This clonotype has ten or more counts. The J gene is TRBJ2-3, the V gene TRBV6-5; D uncertain. CDR3 length equals 12 residues. The V end was cut by 6 bases, the J end by 4 bases, with 8 bases between. Germline V gene lookup returns CDR1 MNHEY and CDR2 SVGAGI. The CDR3 DNA reads TGTGCCAGCAGCGACCGACCAGATACGCAGTATTTT. Its translation: CASSDRPDTQYF.

Ten or more counts support this clonotype. The gene calls are TRBV25-1 and TRBJ2-3; 8 nucleotides agree with TRBD2. Germline CDR1 MGHDK, CDR2 SYGVNS. The CDR3 covers 16 residues. J gave up 1 base and V 1 base, and 4 bases lay outside the gene matches. CDR3 residues: CASSESKRERTDTQYF. CDR3 sequence (DNA): TGTGCCAGCAGTGAATCCAAGCGGGAGCGCACAGATACGCAGTATTTT.

This clonotype occurred many times. Given a much more abundant clone one base away, this may be a read error. The chain carries TRBV29-1 and TRBJ1-1; D is possibly TRBD1 (5 bases). CDR1 and CDR2 (germline): SQVTM, ANQGSEA. The CDR3 is 12 amino acids. V shed 7 bases and J shed 4 bases, with 13 bases lying between them. CDR3 bases: TGCAGCGGGGGGGGGGGGGGCACTGAAGCTTTCTTT. Its protein is CSGGGGGTEAFF.

This clonotype was found a few times. J is TRBJ1-2 and V is TRBV7-2; D not certain. V was pared by 2 bases and J by 6 bases, with 7 bases between. CDR3 length equals 12 residues. From germline, CDR1 is SGHTA and CDR2 FQGNSA. In DNA, the CDR3 is TGTGCCAGCAGCTTATCTACCCATGGCTACACCTTC. Its protein product is CASSLSTHGYTF.

This sequence joins TRBV5-1 and TRBJ1-2; the D is unclear. Trimming removed 3 bases from V and 2 bases from J, with 14 bases in between. The CDR3 extends over 15 amino acids. Germline CDR1 and CDR2: SGHRS and YFSETQ. CDR3: CASSWGRTGNYGYTF. CDR3 nucleotides: TGCGCCAGCAGCTGGGGAAGGACGGGAAACTATGGCTACACCTTC.

V gene TRBV25-1 combines with J gene TRBJ2-3, with 9 nucleotides matching TRBD1. The CDR3 sequence is 14 residues long. Trimming took 5 bases from V and 2 from J; bases not matched to a gene: 2. Germline V lookup: CDR1 MGHDK, CDR2 SYGVNS. CDR3: CASSTGGPTDTQYF. In DNA form, the CDR3 reads TGTGCCAGCAGTACAGGGGGCCCCACAGATACGCAGTATTTT.

With respect to this clonotype: This may be a read error: a much more frequent sequence differs by one nucleotide. The rearrangement links TRBV3-1 to TRBJ2-5; D perhaps matches TRBD1 (5 bases). This CDR3 comprises 15 residues. Looked up from germline, CDR1 is LGHDT and CDR2 is YNNKEL (reference sequence). The CDR3 spells CASSQDGRDPETRYF. CDR3 sequence (DNA): TGTGCCAGCAGCCAAGATGGCAGGGATCCGGAGACCCGGTACTTC.

The chain is built from TRBV6-6 and TRBJ1-4, with D maybe TRBD1 (6 bases). CDR1 and CDR2 from the germline V gene are MNHNY and SVGAGI (reference sequence). This CDR3 contains 16 residues. V was cut by 7 bases and J by 1 base, with 16 bases left in between. DNA for the CDR3: TGTGCCAGCACGTCAGTATTGGACAGAACTAATGAAAAACTGTTTTTT. Translation: CASTSVLDRTNEKLFF.

The table lists this clonotype with many counts. V gene TRBV7-9 combines with J gene TRBJ2-1; the D gene is possibly TRBD2 (5 bases). The V end was cut by 3 bases, the J end by 7 bases, with 7 bases between. The CDR3 covers 12 residues. Germline loops: CDR1 SEHNR, CDR2 FQNEAQ (reference sequence). CDR3 in amino acids: CASSLLANEQFF. The CDR3 nucleotides read TGTGCCAGCAGCTTGCTAGCAAATGAGCAGTTCTTC.

This clonotype appeared many times. This rearrangement joins TRBV7-9 to TRBJ2-7; possibly TRBD1 for D (6 bases). V was cut by 5 bases and J by 4 bases, with 15 bases left in between. The CDR3 has 14 residues. CDR1 and CDR2 from the germline V gene are SEHNR and FQNEAQ (reference sequence). Here the CDR3 DNA reads TGTGCCAGCAGCCCTACCGGACAGCCGTACGAGCAGTACTTC. The encoded protein is CASSPTGQPYEQYF.

The chain carries TRBV7-9 and TRBJ2-1; 8 bases fit TRBD2. Germline trimming cut 7 bases from V and 2 bases from J; bases unmatched to any gene: 25. The CDR3 sequence is 21 residues long. CDR1 and CDR2 from the germline V gene are SEHNR and FQNEAQ (reference sequence). For the CDR3, the DNA is TGTGCCAGCAACTCAGAACGGCTAGGCGCTCGGGGGGGGGAAGCCTACAATGAGCAGTTCTTC. Its protein product is CASNSERLGARGGEAYNEQFF.

This clonotype was seen a handful of times. This chain uses TRBV10-3 with TRBJ1-6, with a weak D call TRBD1 (6 bases). Deletions cut 0 bases from V and 11 bases from J, with 14 bases between. The V gene's germline CDR1 is ENHRY and CDR2 SYGVKD. The CDR3 is 15 amino acids. CDR3 DNA: TGTGCCATCAGTGAGTCAGCAGGGGCGAAAACACCCCTCCACTTT. Translated, it gives CAISESAGAKTPLHF.

The rearrangement uses TRBV10-2 and TRBJ1-5, with D possibly TRBD1 on 6 matching bases. CDR1 and CDR2 from the germline V gene are WSHSY and SAAADI. V dropped 0 bases and J dropped 7 bases, with 10 bases sitting between them. This CDR3 region has 14 residues. The CDR3, as DNA: TGCGCCAGCAGTGAGTCGGAGGGGGGCCAGCCCCAGCATTTT. Protein sequence: CASSESEGGQPQHF.

In DNA, the CDR3 is TGTGCCACCAAAGAAGGACTAGCGGGCACAGATACGCAGTATTTT. This sequence encodes CATKEGLAGTDTQYF. The rearrangement links TRBV24-1 to TRBJ2-3; 10 nucleotides agree with TRBD2. The CDR3 covers 15 residues. V was clipped by 8 bases and J by 1 base; unmatched bases: 5. CDR1 and CDR2 from the germline V gene are KGHDR and SFDVKD.

This clonotype was seen repeatedly, ten times or more. The gene calls are TRBV9 and TRBJ1-2; perhaps TRBD1 as D (5 bases). The CDR3 spans 16 residues. Germline CDR1 reads SGDLS; CDR2 reads YYNGEE. Trimming stripped 3 bases from V and 4 bases from J, with 19 bases between. CDR3 nucleotide sequence: TGTGCCAGCAGCGGACGAACAGCACCGGGGGGCTATGGCTACACCTTC. Residues: CASSGRTAPGGYGYTF.

A few counts support this clonotype. This chain uses TRBV28 with TRBJ1-1; unclear D gene. Trimming shortened V by 6 bases and J by 6 bases, and 11 bases separated the two germline ends. This CDR3 contains 12 residues. From germline, CDR1 is MDHEN and CDR2 SYDVKM. CDR3 coding DNA: TGTGCCAGCAGCCGCACGGCGGCTGAAGCTTTCTTT. Its translation: CASSRTAAEAFF.

V is TRBV2 and J is TRBJ2-7; 8 bases map to TRBD1. Germline lookup yields CDR1 SNHLY and CDR2 FYNNEI. Trimming at V came to 7 bases and at J to 3 bases, leaving 5 bases not matched to a gene. CDR3 length: 13 residues. This CDR3 is CASKDRASYEQYV. The CDR3 DNA is TGTGCCAGCAAGGACAGGGCGAGCTACGAGCAGTACGTC.

The CDR3 reads CASSDVTRDYEQYF. The DNA of the CDR3 is TGTGCCAGCAGTGATGTTACGCGCGACTACGAGCAGTACTTC. The gene calls are TRBV2 and TRBJ2-7; D is ambiguous. CDR3 size: 14 residues. The V end was cut by 3 bases, the J end by 3 bases, with 12 bases between. The germline V gene encodes CDR1 SNHLY and CDR2 FYNNEI.

Note on this clonotype: A much larger clone differs from this one at a single base, so this may be a read error. V usage is TRBV4-3 and J usage is TRBJ1-6; unclear D gene. This CDR3 spans 16 amino acids. Germline values: CDR1 LGHNA, CDR2 YSLEER. The V end lost 2 bases, the J end lost 5 bases, and 13 bases lay between the germline ends. CDR3 sequence: CASSQCLRADNSPLHF. CDR3 sequence (DNA): TGCGCCAGCAGCCAATGTCTTCGGGCCGATAATTCACCCCTCCACTTT.

This clonotype has a handful of counts. V and J are TRBV9 and TRBJ2-1; TRBD2 matches at 7 bases. Germline values: CDR1 SGDLS, CDR2 YYNGEE. The V segment lost 7 bases and the J segment 12 bases; nucleotides outside the gene matches: 7. The CDR3 is made up of 11 amino acids. For the CDR3, the DNA is TGTGCCAGCGGGGGGGGGGGTGGGCAGTTCTTC. Translating it yields CASGGGGGQFF.

The V call is TRBV10-2, the J call TRBJ2-2, with D unresolved. Germline V gene data show CDR1 as WSHSY and CDR2 as SAAADI. Trimming cost V 4 bases and J 0 bases, with 3 bases left between them. This CDR3 region has 13 residues. CDR3 sequence: CASSVPNTGELFF. In nucleotides, the CDR3 is TGCGCCAGCAGTGTCCCGAACACCGGGGAGCTGTTTTTT.

The chain combines TRBV20-1 with TRBJ2-7; 9 bases map to TRBD2. V lost 1 base and J lost 4; bases outside the gene matches: 5. The CDR3 has 14 amino acids. The germline gives CDR1 DFQATT, CDR2 SNEGSKA (reference sequence). The CDR3 region has the DNA TGCAGTGCTAGAGCGCGGGGGGGCTCGTACGAGCAGTACTTC. Residues: CSARARGGSYEQYF.

The genes are TRBV6-5 and TRBJ2-3, with 9 bases matching TRBD1. J lost 6 bases, V lost 0 bases, and 16 bases had no gene match. CDR3 size: 19 residues. Germline loops: CDR1 MNHEY, CDR2 SVGAGI. The CDR3 DNA follows: TGTGCCAGCAGTTACTCCTTAATACAGAGAATACAGGGGGCGGATACGCAGTATTTT. Translated, it gives CASSYSLIQRIQGADTQYF.

V is TRBV15 and J is TRBJ2-7; 7 bases align to TRBD1. The CDR3 runs to 15 residues. The J segment lost 3 bases and the V segment lost 1 base, leaving 6 bases of the junction unmatched. From germline, CDR1 is LNHNV and CDR2 YYDKDF (reference sequence). The CDR3 reads CATSRGQGIRYEQYF. CDR3 bases: TGTGCCACCAGCAGAGGACAGGGAATACGCTACGAGCAGTACTTC.

This clonotype showed up many times. The genes are TRBV19 and TRBJ2-7; TRBD1 agrees at 8 bases. The germline CDR1 and CDR2 sequences are LNHDA and SQIVND (reference sequence). The CDR3 consists of 16 residues. Trimming at V came to 2 bases and at J to 5 bases, leaving 11 bases not matched to a gene. The CDR3 sequence is CASSIRSGGHADEQYF. In DNA form, the CDR3 reads TGTGCCAGTAGTATAAGATCAGGGGGCCACGCGGACGAGCAGTACTTC.